Listed here are 9 T cell receptor beta chains from one sample, sequenced in a study of blood T cell repertoires in COVID-19. Some clones are missing from TCRdb's copy, which holds only in-frame ones; the method was immunoSEQ multiplex PCR. Among 230,000 or so clones, over 70% were seen once, and the ten largest hold just over 8.5%. Sequencing used peripheral blood. The receptors stem from a man between 35 and 55 years old with active or convalescent COVID-19.

This clone was observed a few times. The gene calls are TRBV28 and TRBJ1-2; possible D gene TRBD1, 6 bases. V lost 4 bases and J 6 bases, leaving 15 bases between the germline ends. The CDR3 has 14 residues. The V gene's germline CDR1 is MDHEN and CDR2 SYDVKM. Written as DNA, the CDR3 is TGTGCCAGCAGTTCCGCGGACAGAACTCATGGCTACACCTTC. Its protein product is CASSSADRTHGYTF.

This clone was seen a few times. The chain links TRBV10-3 to TRBJ1-6; D is unclear. Trimming removed 8 bases from V and 7 bases from J, with 24 bases in between. The CDR3 is 17 amino acids. Germline V gene lookup returns CDR1 ENHRY and CDR2 SYGVKD. The CDR3 region has the DNA TGTGCCATCCAAAAAACGAGAGGGCAGGCGGTCAATTCACCCCTCCACTTT. It yields the protein CAIQKTRGQAVNSPLHF.

Only a few counts were recorded for this clone. The V and J genes are TRBV6-2 or TRBV6-3 and TRBJ2-5; 7 bases map to TRBD2. The germline V gene encodes CDR1 MNHEY and CDR2 SVGEGT. The CDR3 is made up of 16 amino acids. Germline trimming cut 2 bases from V and 3 bases from J; bases unmatched to any gene: 9. CDR3 region: CASSYTGGGLEETQYF. The CDR3 bases are TGTGCCAGCAGTTACACGGGCGGTGGACTAGAAGAGACCCAGTACTTC.

J is TRBJ1-4 and V is TRBV7-2; perhaps TRBD1 as D (5 bases). V dropped 5 bases and J dropped 1 base, with 11 bases sitting between them. In germline, CDR1 is SGHTA, CDR2 FQGNSA. This CDR3 is 15 amino acids long. The CDR3 region has the DNA TGTGCCAGCAGCCCCCGGGGGGGAACTAATGAAAAACTGTTTTTT. Translated, it gives CASSPRGGTNEKLFF.

The CDR3 spells CASSMDSFSNQPQHF. CDR3 DNA sequence: TGTGCCAGCAGTATGGACAGCTTTTCGAATCAGCCCCAGCATTTT. The chain uses TRBV6-5 and TRBJ1-5; maybe TRBD1 (6 bases). V was shortened by 5 bases and J by 4 bases, with 15 bases between the two germline ends. The CDR3 is 15 residues long. CDR1 and CDR2 from the germline V gene are MNHEY and SVGAGI.

The chain is built from TRBV9 and TRBJ1-1, with no clear D. Trimming removed 4 bases at V and 1 base at J, with 14 bases between. The CDR3 covers 15 residues. The germline gives CDR1 SGDLS, CDR2 YYNGEE. CDR3 DNA: TGTGCCAGCAGCCCACTGGGGAGACGGAACACTGAAGCTTTCTTT. This translates into CASSPLGRRNTEAFF.

The J gene is TRBJ1-2, the V gene TRBV2; 10 positions agree with TRBD1. Germline values: CDR1 SNHLY, CDR2 FYNNEI. The CDR3 spans 15 residues. The junction had 5 bases not matched to a gene; V was cut back by 4 bases and J by 3 bases. CDR3 DNA: TGTGCCAGCAGTGCAGACAGGGGGCGAGACTATGGCTACACCTTC. It encodes CASSADRGRDYGYTF.

The chain couples TRBV6-2 or TRBV6-3 to TRBJ2-1; 10 positions match TRBD2. The CDR3 is 16 residues long. Looked up from germline, CDR1 is MNHEY and CDR2 is SVGEGT. V lost 4 bases, J lost 4 bases, and 7 bases stayed unmatched. DNA of the CDR3: TGTGCCAGCAGTTCGCTAGCGGGGGACTTTTACAATGAGCAGTTCTTC. Protein sequence: CASSSLAGDFYNEQFF.

The V and J genes are TRBV28 and TRBJ2-3; D may be TRBD2 (6 bases). The CDR3 has 15 residues. Per germline, CDR1 MDHEN and CDR2 SYDVKM. V lost 2 bases and J 0 bases, leaving 9 bases between the germline ends. CDR3 nucleotide sequence: TGTGCCAGCAGTTTAGGGGGGACCAGCACAGATACGCAGTATTTT. Translation gives CASSLGGTSTDTQYF.